The rows below give T cell receptor beta chains drawn from one sample of a study of blood T cell repertoires in COVID-19. Clones were read by immunoSEQ multiplex PCR, and TCRdb kept only the in-frame ones, dropping some. The sample contains about 280,000 clones, 70% to 90% of which appear only once. The sample taken for sequencing was peripheral blood. Source of these receptors: a man aged 50-60 years with active or convalescent COVID-19. Both conserved end residues are part of each CDR3. Fields, in order: clone size, J gene, D gene, V gene, CDR3 protein, CDR3 DNA. D genes are given only for firm matches. Size is stated for part of the rows, as once, few or many counts, or as a class when the clone is expanded.

clone size: -
J gene: TRBJ1-1
D gene: TRBD1
V gene: TRBV7-2
CDR3 protein: CASSSLTGTGGRNTEAFF
CDR3 DNA: TGTGCCAGCAGCTCCCTTACCGGGACAGGGGGTAGGAACACTGAAGCTTTCTTT

clone size: -
J gene: TRBJ1-2
D gene: -
V gene: TRBV10-3
CDR3 protein: CAISERGNYGYTF
CDR3 DNA: TGTGCCATCAGTGAGCGGGGTAACTATGGCTACACCTTC

clone size: -
J gene: TRBJ2-2
D gene: TRBD2
V gene: TRBV24-1
CDR3 protein: CATSDRGLAGVTGELFF
CDR3 DNA: TGTGCCACCAGTGACCGGGGACTAGCGGGAGTCACCGGGGAGCTGTTTTTT

clone size: -
J gene: TRBJ2-7
D gene: -
V gene: TRBV18
CDR3 protein: CASSPVDDIDYEQYF
CDR3 DNA: TGTGCCAGCTCACCGGTTGATGACATCGACTACGAGCAGTACTTC

clone size: once
J gene: TRBJ2-3
D gene: TRBD2
V gene: TRBV7-2
CDR3 protein: CASSLRLAGARTDTQYF
CDR3 DNA: TGTGCCAGCAGCTTACGACTAGCGGGAGCCCGCACAGATACGCAGTATTTT

clone size: -
J gene: TRBJ2-2
D gene: TRBD2
V gene: TRBV13
CDR3 protein: CASSLPPASGSRTGELFF
CDR3 DNA: TGTGCCAGCAGCTTACCCCCTGCTAGCGGGAGTCGAACCGGGGAGCTGTTTTTT

clone size: -
J gene: TRBJ2-1
D gene: TRBD2
V gene: TRBV15
CDR3 protein: CATSASFSGRFNEQFF
CDR3 DNA: TGTGCCACCAGCGCCTCTTTTAGCGGGAGATTTAATGAGCAGTTCTTC

clone size: -
J gene: TRBJ1-2
D gene: -
V gene: TRBV30
CDR3 protein: CAWSVIGPGGYTF
CDR3 DNA: TGTGCCTGGAGTGTAATAGGGCCGGGGGGCTACACCTTC

clone size: -
J gene: TRBJ2-7
D gene: -
V gene: TRBV28
CDR3 protein: CASSPWVGARGPGEQYF
CDR3 DNA: TGTGCCAGCAGTCCCTGGGTAGGGGCCAGGGGACCCGGCGAGCAGTACTTC

clone size: -
J gene: TRBJ1-3
D gene: -
V gene: TRBV18
CDR3 protein: CASSPFGAGSGNTIYF
CDR3 DNA: TGTGCCAGCTCACCATTCGGTGCCGGTTCTGGAAACACCATATATTTT

clone size: -
J gene: TRBJ1-1
D gene: -
V gene: TRBV5-1
CDR3 protein: CASSLGRGTTEAFF
CDR3 DNA: TGCGCCAGCAGCTTGGGACGGGGAACCACTGAAGCTTTCTTT

clone size: -
J gene: TRBJ1-3
D gene: TRBD1
V gene: TRBV7-9
CDR3 protein: CASSVGTGGLFSGNTIYF
CDR3 DNA: TGTGCCAGCAGCGTAGGGACAGGGGGTTTGTTCTCTGGAAACACCATATATTTT

clone size: -
J gene: TRBJ2-2
D gene: -
V gene: TRBV18
CDR3 protein: CASSPDRQVANTGELFF
CDR3 DNA: TGTGCCAGCTCACCAGACAGACAGGTTGCGAACACCGGGGAGCTGTTTTTT

clone size: -
J gene: TRBJ2-1
D gene: -
V gene: TRBV20-1
CDR3 protein: CSASVQQFF
CDR3 DNA: TGCAGTGCGTCAGTCCAGCAGTTCTTC

clone size: -
J gene: TRBJ2-4
D gene: TRBD1
V gene: TRBV5-5
CDR3 protein: CASSFPGTVKNIQYF
CDR3 DNA: TGTGCCAGCAGCTTCCCCGGGACAGTCAAAAACATTCAGTACTTC

clone size: once
J gene: TRBJ2-5
D gene: TRBD1
V gene: TRBV5-4
CDR3 protein: CASSPYGQGDQETQYF
CDR3 DNA: TGTGCCAGCAGCCCCTATGGACAGGGAGATCAAGAGACCCAGTACTTC

clone size: -
J gene: TRBJ1-4
D gene: -
V gene: TRBV3-1/TRBV3-2
CDR3 protein: CASTGQRVQDKNEKLFF
CDR3 DNA: TGTGCCAGCACGGGCCAGCGCGTGCAGGACAAGAATGAAAAACTGTTTTTT

clone size: -
J gene: TRBJ2-7
D gene: -
V gene: TRBV12-3/TRBV12-4
CDR3 protein: CASSSFHEQYF
CDR3 DNA: TGTGCCAGTTCGAGTTTCCACGAGCAGTACTTC

clone size: -
J gene: TRBJ2-5
D gene: -
V gene: TRBV5-6
CDR3 protein: CASSLGREPQYF
CDR3 DNA: TGTGCCAGCAGCTTGGGGAGGGAGCCCCAGTACTTC

clone size: -
J gene: TRBJ2-1
D gene: TRBD1
V gene: TRBV19
CDR3 protein: CASSIVGTGYNEQFF
CDR3 DNA: TGTGCCAGTAGTATAGTAGGGACAGGTTACAATGAGCAGTTCTTC

clone size: -
J gene: TRBJ2-1
D gene: TRBD2
V gene: TRBV28
CDR3 protein: CASSRPRGANNEQFF
CDR3 DNA: TGTGCCAGCAGTCGCCCGCGGGGGGCTAACAATGAGCAGTTCTTC

clone size: few
J gene: TRBJ1-6
D gene: TRBD1
V gene: TRBV19
CDR3 protein: CASSIRGRNSPLHF
CDR3 DNA: TGTGCCAGTAGTATCAGGGGGCGAAATTCACCCCTCCACTTT

clone size: -
J gene: TRBJ1-1
D gene: TRBD1
V gene: TRBV27
CDR3 protein: CASSFRQGTNTEAFF
CDR3 DNA: TGTGCCAGCAGTTTCCGACAGGGTACGAACACTGAAGCTTTCTTT

clone size: -
J gene: TRBJ1-2
D gene: -
V gene: TRBV7-2
CDR3 protein: CASSSPREGSYGYTF
CDR3 DNA: TGTGCCAGCAGCTCTCCACGGGAAGGGAGCTATGGCTACACCTTC

clone size: -
J gene: TRBJ2-1
D gene: TRBD2
V gene: TRBV29-1
CDR3 protein: CSVEGLAESYNEQFF
CDR3 DNA: TGCAGCGTTGAGGGACTAGCAGAGTCCTACAATGAGCAGTTCTTC

clone size: -
J gene: TRBJ2-3
D gene: -
V gene: TRBV9
CDR3 protein: CASSLSGWGDTQYF
CDR3 DNA: TGTGCCAGCAGCCTCAGCGGATGGGGTGATACGCAGTATTTT

clone size: -
J gene: TRBJ2-3
D gene: TRBD1
V gene: TRBV7-2
CDR3 protein: CASSLGTGGGTDTQYF
CDR3 DNA: TGTGCCAGCAGCTTAGGGACAGGGGGCGGAACAGATACGCAGTATTTT

clone size: -
J gene: TRBJ1-6
D gene: -
V gene: TRBV18
CDR3 protein: CASSPLSGYNSPLHF
CDR3 DNA: TGTGCCAGCTCACCACTATCGGGTTATAATTCACCCCTCCACTTT

clone size: -
J gene: TRBJ2-7
D gene: -
V gene: TRBV5-6
CDR3 protein: CASSYRAYEQYF
CDR3 DNA: TGTGCCAGCAGCTACAGGGCCTACGAGCAGTACTTC

clone size: -
J gene: TRBJ1-6
D gene: -
V gene: TRBV30
CDR3 protein: CAWRTASTYNSPLHF
CDR3 DNA: TGTGCCTGGCGGACAGCATCCACCTATAATTCACCCCTCCACTTT

clone size: -
J gene: TRBJ2-7
D gene: TRBD2
V gene: TRBV27
CDR3 protein: CASSPSPSTSGRAGSYEQYF
CDR3 DNA: TGTGCCAGCAGTCCCAGCCCCTCGACTAGCGGGAGGGCCGGCTCCTACGAGCAGTACTTC

clone size: -
J gene: TRBJ2-7
D gene: TRBD2
V gene: TRBV5-6
CDR3 protein: CASSPAGDPTIYEQYF
CDR3 DNA: TGTGCCAGCAGCCCCGCGGGGGATCCGACGATCTACGAGCAGTACTTC

clone size: -
J gene: TRBJ1-1
D gene: -
V gene: TRBV5-8
CDR3 protein: CASSLVGMNTEAFF
CDR3 DNA: TGTGCCAGCAGCTTAGTCGGGATGAACACTGAAGCTTTCTTT

clone size: -
J gene: TRBJ2-7
D gene: -
V gene: TRBV7-3
CDR3 protein: CASSLGLGEQYF
CDR3 DNA: TGTGCCAGCAGCTTGGGACTGGGAGAGCAGTACTTC

clone size: -
J gene: TRBJ2-7
D gene: TRBD2
V gene: TRBV11-2
CDR3 protein: CASSLDSSGRTLWF
CDR3 DNA: TGTGCCAGCAGCTTAGATTCTAGCGGCCGTACGTTATGGTTC

clone size: -
J gene: TRBJ2-5
D gene: -
V gene: TRBV5-6
CDR3 protein: CASSLTGGNPTPKTQYF
CDR3 DNA: TGTGCCAGCAGCCTGACAGGTGGGAACCCAACTCCCAAGACCCAGTACTTC

clone size: -
J gene: TRBJ2-3
D gene: TRBD2
V gene: TRBV7-8
CDR3 protein: CASSPVAGGPTDTQYF
CDR3 DNA: TGTGCCAGCAGCCCAGTAGCGGGAGGGCCGACAGATACGCAGTATTTT

clone size: -
J gene: TRBJ2-1
D gene: -
V gene: TRBV21-1
CDR3 protein: CASSNTSGSYNEQFF
CDR3 DNA: TGTGCCAGCAGCAACACTAGCGGCTCCTACAATGAGCAGTTCTTC

clone size: -
J gene: TRBJ2-7
D gene: -
V gene: TRBV6-6
CDR3 protein: CASSYTRGSYEQYF
CDR3 DNA: TGTGCCAGCAGTTACACCCGGGGCTCCTACGAGCAGTACTTC

clone size: -
J gene: TRBJ2-3
D gene: -
V gene: TRBV7-9
CDR3 protein: CASRPSGVSDTQYF
CDR3 DNA: TGTGCCAGCAGGCCCTCCGGAGTGAGCGATACGCAGTATTTT

clone size: -
J gene: TRBJ2-7
D gene: TRBD2
V gene: TRBV5-5
CDR3 protein: CASSLSAGGIYEQYF
CDR3 DNA: TGTGCCAGCAGCTTATCCGCGGGAGGGATATACGAGCAGTACTTC

clone size: -
J gene: TRBJ1-1
D gene: -
V gene: TRBV10-3
CDR3 protein: CATSERGQNTEAFF
CDR3 DNA: TGTGCCACTTCTGAACGGGGTCAGAACACTGAAGCTTTCTTT

clone size: -
J gene: TRBJ2-4
D gene: -
V gene: TRBV12-3/TRBV12-4
CDR3 protein: CASGDLAKNIQYF
CDR3 DNA: TGTGCCAGCGGAGATCTAGCCAAAAACATTCAGTACTTC

clone size: -
J gene: TRBJ2-3
D gene: -
V gene: TRBV7-2
CDR3 protein: CASSLDTVGDTQYF
CDR3 DNA: TGTGCCAGCAGCTTAGACACAGTTGGCGATACGCAGTATTTT

clone size: -
J gene: TRBJ2-5
D gene: -
V gene: TRBV7-3
CDR3 protein: CASSPDTETQYF
CDR3 DNA: TGTGCCAGCAGCCCGGACACGGAGACCCAGTACTTC

clone size: -
J gene: TRBJ2-1
D gene: TRBD1
V gene: TRBV28
CDR3 protein: CASSPFEGTGIFGEQFF
CDR3 DNA: TGTGCCAGCAGTCCTTTTGAGGGGACAGGGATATTCGGTGAGCAGTTCTTC

clone size: -
J gene: TRBJ2-7
D gene: TRBD2
V gene: TRBV6-2/TRBV6-3
CDR3 protein: CASSYSVMREGREQYF
CDR3 DNA: TGTGCCAGCAGTTACTCGGTTATGCGGGAGGGCCGGGAGCAGTACTTC

clone size: -
J gene: TRBJ2-7
D gene: -
V gene: TRBV28
CDR3 protein: CASSRLTSSAYEQYF
CDR3 DNA: TGTGCCAGCAGCCGCCTGACTAGTTCTGCCTACGAGCAGTACTTC

clone size: -
J gene: TRBJ2-3
D gene: -
V gene: TRBV3-1/TRBV3-2
CDR3 protein: CASSPTGDTQYF
CDR3 DNA: TGTGCCAGCAGCCCGACTGGAGATACGCAGTATTTT

clone size: -
J gene: TRBJ2-1
D gene: -
V gene: TRBV2
CDR3 protein: CASSPGDINEQFF
CDR3 DNA: TGTGCCAGCAGTCCCGGGGATATCAATGAGCAGTTCTTC

clone size: -
J gene: TRBJ2-1
D gene: TRBD2
V gene: TRBV4-3
CDR3 protein: CASSQAPPGTSENEQFF
CDR3 DNA: TGCGCCAGCAGCCAAGCCCCTCCGGGGACTAGCGAGAATGAGCAGTTCTTC

clone size: -
J gene: TRBJ2-2
D gene: -
V gene: TRBV9
CDR3 protein: CASSVAGNTGELFF
CDR3 DNA: TGTGCCAGCAGCGTAGCAGGGAACACCGGGGAGCTGTTTTTT

clone size: -
J gene: TRBJ1-5
D gene: TRBD1
V gene: TRBV28
CDR3 protein: CATQRAGTGNQPQHF
CDR3 DNA: TGTGCCACTCAACGCGCCGGGACAGGGAATCAGCCCCAGCATTTT

clone size: few
J gene: TRBJ1-5
D gene: -
V gene: TRBV19
CDR3 protein: CASTSGPSNQPQHF
CDR3 DNA: TGTGCCAGTACTAGCGGGCCAAGCAATCAGCCCCAGCATTTT

clone size: -
J gene: TRBJ1-2
D gene: -
V gene: TRBV30
CDR3 protein: CAWGEDGYGYTF
CDR3 DNA: TGTGCCTGGGGGGAGGATGGCTATGGCTACACCTTC

clone size: -
J gene: TRBJ2-3
D gene: -
V gene: TRBV7-2
CDR3 protein: CASSPQRRVIVTDTQYF
CDR3 DNA: TGTGCCAGCAGCCCCCAGCGCCGTGTGATCGTAACAGATACGCAGTATTTT

clone size: -
J gene: TRBJ1-1
D gene: -
V gene: TRBV2
CDR3 protein: CASSSQSFMNTEAFF
CDR3 DNA: TGTGCCAGCAGTTCCCAGTCCTTCATGAACACTGAAGCTTTCTTT

clone size: few
J gene: TRBJ2-3
D gene: -
V gene: TRBV30
CDR3 protein: CAWSVPGGPSTDTQYF
CDR3 DNA: TGTGCCTGGAGTGTACCGGGCGGGCCTTCCACAGATACGCAGTATTTT

clone size: -
J gene: TRBJ2-7
D gene: -
V gene: TRBV3-1/TRBV3-2
CDR3 protein: CASSQDTREQYF
CDR3 DNA: TGTGCCAGCAGCCAAGATACGAGGGAGCAGTACTTC

clone size: -
J gene: TRBJ1-1
D gene: -
V gene: TRBV27
CDR3 protein: CASSSEGSSNTEAFF
CDR3 DNA: TGTGCCAGCAGTTCTGAGGGTTCTTCAAACACTGAAGCTTTCTTT